This T cell receptor beta chain originates from a study of a mutant IDH1 vaccine in newly diagnosed glioma (dated by TCRdb to the early 2020s). With regard to the full study: Across visits V03 through V10, patients got a total of eight vaccinations, given in weeks 1, 3, 5, 7, 11, 15, 19 and 23. Vaccination began 4-6 weeks after radiotherapy alone, or alongside temozolomide cycles in the chemotherapy-containing groups. The roughly 30 treated patients were roughly 62% male and roughly 40% female, with a mean age of about 43 years. Before enrollment, most patients had been given radiochemotherapy with temozolomide as standard therapy, while the rest had received either radiotherapy alone or temozolomide alone. Peripheral blood samples were drawn at six visits, namely V03 (baseline), V05, V07, V10, V12 and V13. Longitudinal TCRB deep sequencing was performed for approximately 24 treated patients wherever samples were available for exploratory analyses. Overall study results and their limits: PBMC samples for TCRB deep sequencing were selected based on availability. Pseudoprogression seemed to be unrelated to changes in the top peripheral T cell clonotypes found by TCRB sequencing. Across multiple MHC alleles, vaccine-induced immune responses were seen in around 94% of patients. The authors noted that analyses of patient blood samples could not be reproduced because of sample limitations.

As to this clone: Its antigen remains undetermined. No much larger clonotype is one base removed from it; base qualities were not supplied.

The meaning of the sample's time point label: week 11, during vaccination. Each vaccine dose, consisting of 300 ug of a 20-mer mutant IDH1 peptide in Montanide, was administered subcutaneously with topical imiquimod. The donors had newly diagnosed IDH1-mutant astrocytomas of WHO grade 3 or 4 that showed loss of nuclear ATRX. The samples were drawn from NOA16, a multicentre, single-arm, open-label phase I trial in Germany that tested a mutant IDH1 peptide vaccine in humans for the first time. Genomic DNA for TCRB sequencing was isolated from EDTA blood with the DNeasy Blood and Tissue Kit. To prepare the library, the immunoSEQ multiplex PCR assay was applied. Rearranged TCR beta chain sequences were amplified with the hsTCRB Kit following the manufacturer's protocol. TCRB libraries were sequenced on an Illumina MiSeq. The paper's processing steps were these. The proprietary platform of the kit vendor was used for demultiplexing, trimming and gene mapping. In its TCRdb copy, this immuneACCESS table keeps in-frame sequences only and misses some clones. Where compared with another copy, unresolved V genes explain less than half of these, and the others have no known cause. The DNA gave D and trimming, while V, J and clone size come from that table. Here the sample has around 130,000 clones; 80% occur a single time. The ten largest clonotypes hold around 5.5% of the sample.

The germline V gene specifies SGHDT as CDR1 and YYEEEE as CDR2. The germline ends are 10 bases apart after V is trimmed by 2 bases and J by 7 bases. The CDR3 holds 12 amino acids from the cysteine to the phenylalanine. The sequence is cut down to CDR3 DNA, 36 bases in frame from base 1. The sequence is built from TRBV5-6 and TRBJ2-7; the D gene is perhaps TRBD2, from 5 matching bases. This TCR derives from a man aged 35-49 years with glioma. The material sequenced was PBMCs, taken from a glioma patient whose treatment included an IDH1 peptide vaccine. The CDR3 protein sequence reads: CASSFGEGEQYF. The bases are TGTGCCAGCAGCTTCGGAGAGGGTGAGCAGTACTTC. The reference TRBV5-6 and TRBJ2-7 proteins fill in what lies around the CDR3, so the full variable domain reads DAGVTQSPTHLIKTRGQQVTLRCSPKSGHDTVSWYQQALGQGPQFIFQYYEEEERQRGNFPDRFSGHQFPNYSSELNVNALLLGDSALYLCASSFGEGEQYFGPGTRLTVT.